The 15 T cell receptor beta chains given below trace back to one sample, sequenced in a study of cytomegalovirus exposure and HLA in healthy donors. PCR used 60 Vbeta primers and 13 Jbeta primers. Method: immunoSEQ multiplex PCR; TCRdb's copy keeps in-frame clones and lacks some. The sample has some 190,000 clones, around 88% seen once. The sequencing input was PBMCs. The receptors were gathered from a woman aged 25 to 39 in good health and CMV-seronegative.

The V call is TRBV27, the J call TRBJ2-2; weak D call: TRBD1 (6 bases). This CDR3 is 15 amino acids long. CDR1 is MNHEY, CDR2 SMNVEV, per germline (reference sequence). Trimming removed 5 bases at V and 4 bases at J, with 14 bases between. Here the CDR3 reads CASSRTGQFTGELFF. The CDR3, as DNA: TGTGCCAGCAGTAGAACTGGACAGTTCACCGGGGAGCTGTTTTTT.

The rearrangement joins TRBV19 to TRBJ2-2, with TRBD1 as a possible D gene (6 bases). This CDR3 contains 13 residues. Germline V lookup: CDR1 LNHDA, CDR2 SQIVND (reference sequence). The V end was cut by 10 bases, the J end by 3 bases, with 12 bases between. The CDR3 nucleotides read TGTGCCACTGACAGGCCGGACACCGGGGAGCTGTTTTTT. It specifies CATDRPDTGELFF.

The CDR3 sequence is CASSQDRVSYEQYF. In DNA form, the CDR3 reads TGCGCCAGCAGCCAAGACAGGGTATCATACGAGCAGTACTTC. This chain joins TRBV4-1 and TRBJ2-7, with D maybe TRBD1 (5 bases). The CDR3 consists of 14 residues. The germline gives CDR1 MGHRA, CDR2 YSYEKL. V dropped 0 bases and J dropped 4 bases, with 10 bases sitting between them.

CDR3 nucleotide sequence: TGTGCCAGCAGAACGGGACAGTTACATGGCTACACCTTC. It encodes CASRTGQLHGYTF. The rearrangement joins TRBV6-5 to TRBJ1-2; 7 bases are shared with TRBD1. V lost 6 bases and J lost 6; bases outside the gene matches: 7. The CDR3 sequence is 13 residues long. Germline CDR1 is MNHEY and CDR2 is SVGAGI.

This clone has just one count. The genes are TRBV18 and TRBJ1-1; no reliable D call. The CDR3 totals 14 residues. The germline V gene has CDR1 KGHSH and CDR2 LQKENI. V gave up 1 base and J gave up 1 base, with 7 bases separating them. CDR3 sequence reads: CASSPLRGNTEAFF. CDR3 nucleotide sequence: TGTGCCAGCTCACCACTCCGAGGGAACACTGAAGCTTTCTTT.

The V call is TRBV18, the J call TRBJ2-3; D is uncertain. From germline, CDR1 is KGHSH and CDR2 LQKENI. The CDR3 has 16 amino acids. Trimming pared 3 bases from V and 1 base from J, leaving 14 bases between. The CDR3 DNA sequence: TGTGCCAGCTCACCTAGTGTGGGCTCCGGCACAGATACGCAGTATTTT. It translates to CASSPSVGSGTDTQYF.

The chain carries TRBV5-4 and TRBJ2-3; perhaps TRBD2 as D (7 bases). Trimming removed 4 bases at V and 5 bases at J, with 17 bases between. CDR3 length: 15 amino acids. Germline lookup yields CDR1 SGHNT and CDR2 YYREEE (reference sequence). The CDR3 here is CASSPQGRGEDTQYF. DNA of the CDR3: TGTGCCAGCAGCCCCCAGGGGAGGGGGGAAGATACGCAGTATTTT.

V is TRBV7-9 and J is TRBJ2-1; D is unresolved. V dropped 6 bases and J dropped 9 bases, with 12 bases sitting between them. This CDR3 contains 12 residues. Germline loops: CDR1 SEHNR, CDR2 FQNEAQ (reference sequence). The DNA for the CDR3 is TGTGCCAGCAGTTTGGTCGGTGGTGAGCAGTTCTTC. This codes for CASSLVGGEQFF.

The chain is built from TRBV28 and TRBJ1-2, with a possible D match to TRBD1 (6 bases). Trimming left V 4 bases short and J 4 bases short, with 16 bases between. CDR1 MDHEN and CDR2 SYDVKM come from the germline V gene. CDR3 length: 15 residues. CDR3 nucleotide sequence: TGTGCCAGCAGTTCCCTGGACAGCCCCTTCTATGGCTACACCTTC. It specifies CASSSLDSPFYGYTF.

The chain recombines TRBV5-1 with TRBJ2-7; unclear D gene. This CDR3 comprises 13 residues. From germline, CDR1 is SGHRS and CDR2 YFSETQ. The V and J ends lost 2 bases and 6 bases respectively, with 12 bases between them. This chain's CDR3 is CASSFAILAEQYF. CDR3 DNA: TGCGCCAGCAGCTTTGCGATTTTAGCCGAGCAGTACTTC.

The sample holds a few counts of this clone. The rearrangement links TRBV5-1 to TRBJ2-7; D may be TRBD1 (6 bases). The CDR3 covers 14 residues. CDR1 SGHRS and CDR2 YFSETQ come from the germline V gene. Between the trimmed V and J ends, which lost 4 bases and 1 base, there was a span of 12 bases. In nucleotides, the CDR3 is TGCGCCAGCAGCGAGGGGGACGCGTCCTACGAGCAGTACTTC. The encoded protein is CASSEGDASYEQYF.

The chain links TRBV5-1 to TRBJ2-1, with TRBD2 identical over 12 bases. With V trimmed by 0 bases and J by 9 bases, 10 bases remained unmatched. The germline CDR1 and CDR2 sequences are SGHRS and YFSETQ. CDR3 length: 17 amino acids. CDR3 bases: TGCGCCAGCAGCTTGGGTCCGACTAGCGGGGGTCGGGGTGAGCAGTTCTTC. Translating it yields CASSLGPTSGGRGEQFF. Full variable domain (rest looked up from reference TRBV5-1 and TRBJ2-1): KAGVTQTPRYLIKTRGQQVTLSCSPISGHRSVSWYQQTPGQGLQFLFEYFSETQRNKGNFPGRFSGRQFSNSRSEMNVSTLELGDSALYLCASSLGPTSGGRGEQFFGPGTRLTVL.

The chain is built from TRBV5-1 and TRBJ1-2; no reliable D call. CDR1 is SGHRS, CDR2 YFSETQ, per germline. The V gene lost 5 bases and the J gene lost 8 bases, with 19 bases spanning the gap. This CDR3 region has 14 residues. CDR3 region: CASRRFGGRDGYTF. Written as DNA, the CDR3 is TGCGCCAGCAGGCGGTTCGGAGGTCGTGACGGCTACACCTTC.

This sequence joins TRBV7-9 and TRBJ2-4, with 7 bases fitting TRBD1. Germline V gene lookup returns CDR1 SEHNR and CDR2 FQNEAQ (reference sequence). The V gene end was trimmed by 5 bases and the J gene end by 8 bases; junction bases not matched to a gene: 9. The CDR3 is 14 amino acids. The CDR3 DNA reads TGTGCCAGCAGCCAGGGGGTGGGTATAGACATTCAGTACTTC. This encodes CASSQGVGIDIQYF.

V usage is TRBV2 and J usage is TRBJ2-7; TRBD1 matches at 7 bases. The CDR3 totals 14 residues. Germline V lookup: CDR1 SNHLY, CDR2 FYNNEI. The V and J ends lost 6 bases and 4 bases, in that order; junction bases with no gene match: 9. The CDR3 DNA reads as TGTGCCAGCAGACCGGGACAGCCAAATTACGAGCAGTACTTC. Translated: CASRPGQPNYEQYF.